One and the same sample provided the 20 T cell receptor beta chains below, sequenced in a study of T-cell reconstitution after alpha-beta-depleted transplantation in children. Unique molecular identifiers were incorporated when the TCRbeta library was constructed. Each CDR3 protein is one row after TCRdb ran MiXCR on the PCR reads. Among about 72,000 distinct CDR3 sequences listed, 7% to 8% were seen once. The input for sequencing was PBMCs from the stem cell graft donor, taken from the stem cell graft. The receptors stem from a human donor who donated a stem cell graft to a child with acute lymphoblastic leukemia.

This clonotype was found many times. The chain combines TRBV3-1 with TRBJ1-6; D might be TRBD1 (5 bases). Trimming took 6 bases from V and 6 from J, leaving 18 bases between them. This CDR3 region has 16 residues. Germline V CDR1 and CDR2: LGHDT, YNNKEL (reference sequence). CDR3 region: CASSHGTWEGNSPLHF. In DNA, the CDR3 is TGTGCCAGCAGTCACGGGACTTGGGAGGGTAATTCACCCCTCCACTTT.

This clonotype was picked up a small number of times. This chain uses TRBV10-3 with TRBJ2-7; weak D call: TRBD1 (6 bases). The CDR3 spans 17 residues. Germline-derived CDR1 and CDR2 are ENHRY and SYGVKD. V dropped 3 bases and J dropped 3 bases, with 21 bases sitting between them. CDR3 region: CAISDFEVRGTYYEQYF. CDR3 DNA: TGTGCCATCAGTGACTTCGAGGTCAGGGGAACTTACTACGAGCAGTACTTC.

The chain employs TRBV24-1 and TRBJ2-1, with TRBD2 matching 8 bases. Germline V lookup: CDR1 KGHDR, CDR2 SFDVKD. CDR3 length: 11 residues. Trimming removed 10 bases from V and 8 bases from J; junction bases left unmatched: 3. As DNA, the CDR3 is TGTGCCACGCGGCGGGGGGATGAGCAGTTCTTC. Translated: CATRRGDEQFF.

This clonotype has a count of ten or more. This rearrangement joins TRBV10-3 to TRBJ2-2, with D tentatively TRBD1 (5 bases). V was pared by 8 bases and J by 6 bases, with 10 bases between. The length of the CDR3 is 12 residues. Germline assignment: CDR1 ENHRY and CDR2 SYGVKD. The chain's CDR3 is CAIQGFSGELFF. CDR3 DNA: TGTGCCATCCAGGGTTTTTCCGGGGAGCTGTTTTTT.

This clonotype occurred many times. The rearrangement joins TRBV9 to TRBJ2-3; D is perhaps TRBD1 (6 bases). CDR3 length: 12 amino acids. From germline, CDR1 is SGDLS and CDR2 YYNGEE. Trimming stripped 3 bases from V and 8 bases from J, with 10 bases between. The CDR3 nucleotides read TGTGCCAGCAGCGAGGGGGTAGCTACGCAGTATTTT. Protein product: CASSEGVATQYF. Based on the CDR3 plus reference TRBV9 and TRBJ2-3, the full variable domain is DSGVTQTPKHLITATGQRVTLRCSPRSGDLSVYWYQQSLDQGLQFLIQYYNGEERAKGNILERFSAQQFPDLHSELNLSSLELGDSALYFCASSEGVATQYFGPGTRLTVL.

This clonotype was observed a few times. The genes are TRBV5-1 and TRBJ2-3, with 9 bases matching TRBD1. V trimming: 4 bases; J trimming: 3 bases; junction bases outside the gene matches: 6. The germline gives CDR1 SGHRS, CDR2 YFSETQ. This CDR3 has 15 amino acids. The DNA of the CDR3 is TGCGCCAGCAGCCTAACCGGGACAGGGACAGATACGCAGTATTTT. It translates to CASSLTGTGTDTQYF.

The genes are TRBV11-2 and TRBJ2-3; D is ambiguous. This CDR3 is built from 15 residues. Germline V lookup: CDR1 SGHAT, CDR2 FQNNGV. V gave up 1 base and J gave up 6 bases, with 14 bases separating them. The CDR3 bases are TGTGCCAGCAGCTTAGGTCCCCTAGGGCCGGATACGCAGTATTTT. It yields the protein CASSLGPLGPDTQYF.

This clonotype came up many times. A read error may produce the germline difference seen at one junction end. J is TRBJ1-1 and V is TRBV5-1; D uncertain. The length of the CDR3 is 14 residues. Germline CDR1 reads SGHRS; CDR2 reads YFSETQ. In DNA, the CDR3 is TGCGTCAGCAGCTTGGCAATGGAGAACACTGAAGCTTTCTTT. Its translation: CVSSLAMENTEAFF. Based on the CDR3 plus reference TRBV5-1 and TRBJ1-1, the full variable domain is KAGVTQTPRYLIKTRGQQVTLSCSPISGHRSVSWYQQTPGQGLQFLFEYFSETQRNKGNFPGRFSGRQFSNSRSEMNVSTLELGDSALYLCVSSLAMENTEAFFGQGTRLTVV.

This clonotype showed up many times. The V and J genes are TRBV7-2 and TRBJ2-2; 8 bases match TRBD1. V lost 3 bases, J lost 2 bases, and 2 bases stayed unmatched. The CDR3 spans 15 residues. Germline V gene lookup returns CDR1 SGHTA and CDR2 FQGNSA. The CDR3 DNA sequence: TGTGCCAGCAGCTTGGGACAGGTTAACACCGGGGAGCTGTTTTTT. Translating gives CASSLGQVNTGELFF.

This clonotype was detected only a few times. V and J are TRBV7-9 and TRBJ2-1, with D maybe TRBD1 (6 bases). Between the trimmed V and J ends, which lost 6 bases and 6 bases, there was a span of 24 bases. This CDR3 contains 17 residues. The germline gives CDR1 SEHNR, CDR2 FQNEAQ (reference sequence). CDR3 nucleotides: TGTGCCAGCAGTTCAACCTTAGCGACTCGAGGGGGCAATGAGCAGTTCTTC. Encoded protein: CASSSTLATRGGNEQFF.

This clonotype was observed at least ten times. V and J are TRBV7-3 and TRBJ2-5, with unresolved D. The germline CDR1 and CDR2 sequences are SGHTA and FQGTGA. The CDR3 consists of 13 residues. V was cut by 5 bases and J by 5 bases, with 12 bases left in between. This CDR3 reads CASSNPPHETQYF. The DNA of the CDR3 is TGTGCCAGCAGCAATCCCCCTCATGAGACCCAGTACTTC. Supplemented by reference TRBV7-3 and TRBJ2-5, the full variable domain reads GAGVSQTPSNKVTEKGKYVELRCDPISGHTALYWYRQSLGQGPEFLIYFQGTGAADDSGLPNDRFFAVRPEGSVSTLKIQRTERGDSAVYLCASSNPPHETQYFGPGTRLLVL.

This clonotype was seen a handful of times. The chain has TRBV6-2 or TRBV6-3 and TRBJ1-1, with TRBD1 matching over 10 bases. The J segment lost 5 bases and the V segment lost 6 bases, leaving 6 bases of the junction unmatched. From germline, CDR1 is MNHEY and CDR2 SVGEGT. CDR3 size: 14 residues. This CDR3 is CASSRTGGGTEAFF. The CDR3 bases are TGTGCCAGCAGCCGGACAGGGGGTGGGACTGAAGCTTTCTTT.

In its sample, this clonotype was seen a few times. This rearrangement joins TRBV6-1 to TRBJ2-6; weak D call: TRBD2 (6 bases). The V and J ends lost 1 base and 0 bases respectively, with 16 bases between them. Germline CDR1 and CDR2: MNHNS and SASEGT. This CDR3 spans 19 amino acids. The CDR3, as DNA: TGTGCCAGCAGTGAAGAACCGACGGGAGTCTTCTCTGGGGCCAACGTCCTGACTTTC. It encodes CASSEEPTGVFSGANVLTF.

This clonotype has at least ten counts. This chain joins TRBV18 and TRBJ1-4; TRBD1 is a possible D gene (5 bases). The CDR3 runs 14 residues. The V end was cut by 5 bases, the J end by 3 bases, with 10 bases between. Germline V gives CDR1 KGHSH, CDR2 LQKENI. The CDR3 DNA follows: TGTGCCAGCTCATTGACAGTACCTAATGAAAAACTGTTTTTT. Its translation: CASSLTVPNEKLFF.

In this sample, this clonotype turned up many times. The chain has TRBV7-6 and TRBJ1-5; D is undetermined. Trimming cost V 5 bases and J 0 bases, with 5 bases left between them. CDR1 and CDR2 (germline): SGHVS, FNYEAQ. This CDR3 spans 13 amino acids. CDR3 DNA: TGTGCCAGCAGCGAAACTAGCAATCAGCCCCAGCATTTT. It translates to CASSETSNQPQHF.

The chain carries TRBV24-1 and TRBJ1-2; D possibly corresponds to TRBD1 (6 bases). The CDR3 has 16 amino acids. Germline CDR1 KGHDR, CDR2 SFDVKD. V was shortened by 4 bases and J by 2 bases, with 16 bases between the two germline ends. CDR3 nucleotides: TGTGCCACCAGTGACCCTAAGGACAGAACGAACTATGGCTACACCTTC. Its translation: CATSDPKDRTNYGYTF.

This clonotype was detected ten times or more. The chain carries TRBV7-2 and TRBJ2-7; a weak D match, TRBD2 (5 bases). V was cut by 3 bases and J by 0 bases, with 12 bases left in between. Germline lookup yields CDR1 SGHTA and CDR2 FQGNSA. This CDR3 is 15 amino acids long. CDR3 protein: CASSFASSSSYEQYF. CDR3 bases: TGTGCCAGCAGCTTCGCTAGCTCAAGCTCCTACGAGCAGTACTTC.

CDR3 protein: CSVGQGGYEQYF. CDR3 DNA sequence: TGCAGCGTTGGACAGGGGGGATACGAGCAGTACTTC. The V and J genes are TRBV29-1 and TRBJ2-7, with 9 bases aligning to TRBD1. Germline assignment: CDR1 SQVTM and CDR2 ANQGSEA. The trim removed 4 bases at V and 4 bases at J, leaving 2 bases unmatched. This CDR3 is 12 amino acids long.

This clonotype came up many times. V gene TRBV7-2 combines with J gene TRBJ2-5; D is unresolved. CDR3 length equals 13 residues. CDR1 is SGHTA and CDR2 is FQGNSA in the germline V gene. Trimming pared 1 base from V and 0 bases from J, leaving 3 bases between. The CDR3 DNA sequence: TGTGCCAGCAGCTTAGGAAACCAAGAGACCCAGTACTTC. As protein: CASSLGNQETQYF.

This clonotype was counted ten times or more. V gene TRBV7-9 combines with J gene TRBJ2-7; D may match TRBD1 or TRBD2 (6 bases each). Germline CDR1 is SEHNR and CDR2 is FQNEAQ (reference sequence). CDR3 size: 15 residues. V lost 4 bases and J lost 5, with 18 bases in between. Here the CDR3 DNA reads TGTGCCAGCAGCTCGCCGTCGGGGGCCTCACACGAGCAGTACTTC. Its translation: CASSSPSGASHEQYF.